The 26 T cell receptor beta chains given below trace back to one sample, sequenced in a study of T-cell reconstitution after alpha-beta-depleted transplantation in children. Preparation of the TCRbeta library involved a method that used unique molecular identifiers. TCRdb recomputed calls from the PCR reads with MiXCR, one row per CDR3 protein. Here the sample spans some 200,000 distinct CDR3 sequences, 13% to 15% being singletons. The starting material was PBMCs from the stem cell graft donor, obtained from the stem cell graft. These receptor sequences come from a human donor who donated a stem cell graft to a child with acute lymphoblastic leukemia.

At least ten counts were recorded for this clonotype. The V gene is TRBV30, the J gene TRBJ1-5; D remains ambiguous. The germline V gene has CDR1 GTSNPN and CDR2 SVGIG (reference sequence). The CDR3 is 13 amino acids. V lost 0 bases and J lost 5, with 8 bases in between. The CDR3 DNA sequence: TGTGCCTGGAGTGTACGGAGGGATCAGCCCCAGCATTTT. Encoded protein: CAWSVRRDQPQHF.

This clonotype has a count of ten or more. The chain links TRBV20-1 to TRBJ2-1; 7 bases match TRBD2. The CDR3 has 15 residues. Germline V gene lookup returns CDR1 DFQATT and CDR2 SNEGSKA (reference sequence). V lost 3 bases and J lost 7; bases outside the gene matches: 12. The CDR3 sequence: CSASPVAGDRNEQFF. DNA of the CDR3: TGCAGTGCTAGCCCCGTAGCGGGCGATAGGAATGAGCAGTTCTTC.

This clonotype was counted ten times or more. J is TRBJ2-7 and V is TRBV5-1; 7 positions match TRBD1. With 2 bases clipped from V and 4 bases from J, the junction kept 0 bases outside the gene matches. Per germline, CDR1 SGHRS and CDR2 YFSETQ. This CDR3 comprises 12 residues. The CDR3 here is CASSFRGYEQYF. The DNA for the CDR3 is TGCGCCAGCAGCTTCAGGGGGTACGAGCAGTACTTC.

This clonotype was recorded at least ten times. The V call is TRBV12-3 or TRBV12-4, the J call TRBJ2-2; D may be TRBD1 or TRBD2 (5 bases each). Trimming shortened V by 5 bases and J by 6 bases, and 10 bases separated the two germline ends. The CDR3 has 13 amino acids. In DNA, the CDR3 is TGTGCCAGCAGTCGTCAGGGAGCCGGGGAGCTGTTTTTT. It translates to CASSRQGAGELFF.

This clonotype was counted at least ten times. This chain joins TRBV6-5 and TRBJ2-1, with a tentative D call TRBD2 (6 bases). The germline gives CDR1 MNHEY, CDR2 SVGAGI. V lost 6 bases to trimming and J lost 0 bases, with 15 bases between them. The CDR3 spans 16 residues. CDR3 amino acids: CASRGSGQSSYNEQFF. CDR3 nucleotides: TGTGCCAGCAGGGGGAGCGGGCAAAGCTCCTACAATGAGCAGTTCTTC.

This clonotype was seen a handful of times. The V gene is TRBV19, the J gene TRBJ1-2; TRBD1 is a possible D gene (6 bases). V was cut by 8 bases and J by 7 bases, with 14 bases left in between. The CDR3 has 12 amino acids. CDR1 is LNHDA, CDR2 SQIVND, per germline (reference sequence). CDR3 sequence reads: CASGDRYRGYTF. DNA of the CDR3: TGTGCCAGTGGTGACAGGTATCGTGGCTACACCTTC.

This clonotype was seen at least ten times. J is TRBJ1-1 and V is TRBV10-3; D not resolved. Germline assignment: CDR1 ENHRY and CDR2 SYGVKD. This CDR3 spans 12 amino acids. Trimming removed 7 bases from V and 7 bases from J, with 13 bases in between. The CDR3 protein is CAIKGNEGEAFF. CDR3 bases: TGTGCCATCAAAGGTAATGAGGGTGAAGCTTTCTTT.

A remark on this clonotype: A much more abundant neighbour one base away suggests this may be a read error. The chain employs TRBV5-1 and TRBJ1-2, with D unclear. The CDR3 is 13 amino acids. Looked up from germline, CDR1 is SGHRS and CDR2 is YFSETQ. Here the CDR3 reads CAISSNWDYGYTF. The CDR3 DNA is TGCGCCATCAGCTCAAACTGGGACTATGGCTACACCTTC. Using reference TRBV5-1 and TRBJ1-2 for the parts outside the CDR3, the full variable domain is KAGVTQTPRYLIKTRGQQVTLSCSPISGHRSVSWYQQTPGQGLQFLFEYFSETQRNKGNFPGRFSGRQFSNSRSEMNVSTLELGDSALYLCAISSNWDYGYTFGSGTRLTVV.

This clonotype has at least ten counts. The chain is built from TRBV11-2 and TRBJ2-1, with D perhaps matching TRBD1 (5 bases). Germline V lookup: CDR1 SGHAT, CDR2 FQNNGV. Trimming left V 4 bases short and J 8 bases short, with 9 bases between. The CDR3 is made up of 12 amino acids. DNA of the CDR3: TGTGCCAGCAGCTATCAGGGCTATGAGCAGTTCTTC. It encodes CASSYQGYEQFF. The entire variable domain, with the rest obtained from reference TRBV11-2 and TRBJ2-1, is as follows: EAGVAQSPRYKIIEKRQSVAFWCNPISGHATLYWYQQILGQGPKLLIQFQNNGVVDDSQLPKDRFSAERLKGVDSTLKIQPAKLEDSAVYLCASSYQGYEQFFGPGTRLTVL.

This clonotype was counted many times. This chain uses TRBV7-8 with TRBJ2-7; 9 nucleotides match TRBD2. The V gene's germline CDR1 is SGHVS and CDR2 FQNEAQ. The CDR3 has 15 amino acids. J was trimmed by 0 bases and V by 5 bases; bases with no gene match: 5. In nucleotides, the CDR3 is TGTGCCAGCAGCCCTTCTAGCGGGGCCTCCTACGAGCAGTACTTC. It translates to CASSPSSGASYEQYF.

The V gene is TRBV5-4, the J gene TRBJ2-1, with unresolved D. The CDR3 extends over 16 amino acids. The V end was cut by 0 bases, the J end by 2 bases, with 12 bases between. Germline CDR1 SGHNT, CDR2 YYREEE (reference sequence). CDR3 protein: CASSLAGSNTYNEQFF. The DNA for the CDR3 is TGTGCCAGCAGCTTGGCCGGATCAAATACCTACAATGAGCAGTTCTTC. The full variable domain, in which reference TRBV5-4 and TRBJ2-1 provide the parts outside the CDR3, is ETGVTQSPTHLIKTRGQQVTLRCSSQSGHNTVSWYQQALGQGPQFIFQYYREEENGRGNFPPRFSGLQFPNYSSELNVNALELDDSALYLCASSLAGSNTYNEQFFGPGTRLTVL.

The genes are TRBV20-1 and TRBJ2-1; D gene ambiguous. CDR1 and CDR2 (germline): DFQATT, SNEGSKA (reference sequence). The CDR3 extends over 13 amino acids. Trimming shortened V by 7 bases and J by 1 base, and 11 bases separated the two germline ends. CDR3 sequence: CSGSPESYNEQFF. Here the CDR3 DNA reads TGCAGTGGCTCCCCCGAGTCCTACAATGAGCAGTTCTTC.

This clonotype appeared many times. The chain carries TRBV20-1 and TRBJ2-3, with 8 bases that match TRBD2. V gave up 2 bases and J gave up 6 bases; unmatched junction bases: 4. Germline lookup yields CDR1 DFQATT and CDR2 SNEGSKA (reference sequence). CDR3 length: 13 residues. This CDR3 reads CSARMTSDDTQYF. The CDR3 DNA reads as TGCAGTGCTAGAATGACTAGCGATGATACGCAGTATTTT.

This clonotype was counted ten times or more. The chain employs TRBV20-1 and TRBJ1-1; the match to TRBD1 covers 10 bases. CDR1 DFQATT and CDR2 SNEGSKA come from the germline V gene (reference sequence). V gave up 6 bases and J gave up 7 bases; unmatched junction bases: 5. The CDR3 contains 12 residues. Here the CDR3 DNA reads TGCAGTGCCGGCGGACAGGGGGGTGAAGCTTTCTTT. Its translation is CSAGGQGGEAFF.

This chain links TRBV19 with TRBJ1-1, with D uncertain. This CDR3 spans 13 amino acids. Looked up from germline, CDR1 is LNHDA and CDR2 is SQIVND (reference sequence). The V end was cut by 4 bases, the J end by 1 base, with 7 bases between. The CDR3 reads CASSNHRNTEAFF. For the CDR3, the DNA is TGTGCCAGTAGTAACCACAGGAACACTGAAGCTTTCTTT. Together with reference TRBV19 and TRBJ1-1, the CDR3 gives the full variable domain: DGGITQSPKYLFRKEGQNVTLSCEQNLNHDAMYWYRQDPGQGLRLIYYSQIVNDFQKGDIAEGYSVSREKKESFPLTVTSAQKNPTAFYLCASSNHRNTEAFFGQGTRLTVV.

This clonotype was seen repeatedly, ten times or more. The chain links TRBV5-1 to TRBJ2-1, with TRBD1 matching 12 bases. The CDR3 totals 15 residues. Germline V gives CDR1 SGHRS, CDR2 YFSETQ. With V trimmed by 3 bases and J by 7 bases, 5 bases remained unmatched. CDR3 in DNA: TGCGCCAGCAGCTCTGGGACAGGGGGCCGTAATGAGCAGTTCTTC. This sequence encodes CASSSGTGGRNEQFF.

Many counts were recorded for this clonotype. The genes are TRBV25-1 and TRBJ2-2, with 10 bases that match TRBD1. The CDR3 covers 15 residues. CDR1 is MGHDK, CDR2 SYGVNS, per germline. The V and J ends lost 8 bases and 3 bases, in that order; junction bases with no gene match: 6. The CDR3 bases are TGTGCCAGCGAACCCGGGACAGGGGACACCGGGGAGCTGTTTTTT. Protein sequence: CASEPGTGDTGELFF.

This clonotype was detected many times. The chain combines TRBV5-1 with TRBJ2-7, with D maybe TRBD2 (6 bases). Germline CDR1 and CDR2: SGHRS and YFSETQ. Deletions cut 4 bases from V and 6 bases from J, with 17 bases between. The CDR3 extends over 14 amino acids. The CDR3 DNA sequence: TGCGCCAGCAGCGGGGGGTCCCGCGAACGCGAGCAGTACTTC. This translates into CASSGGSREREQYF.

This clonotype was seen at least ten times. J is TRBJ2-7 and V is TRBV6-1; no firm D call. CDR3 length equals 12 residues. Germline assignment: CDR1 MNHNS and CDR2 SASEGT. V gave up 6 bases and J gave up 4 bases, with 10 bases separating them. The CDR3 DNA is TGTGCCAGCAGACTGACTCCTTACGAGCAGTACTTC. It translates to CASRLTPYEQYF.

This clonotype turned up a few times. This rearrangement joins TRBV4-2 to TRBJ2-7, with 7 bases aligning to TRBD1. Per germline, CDR1 LGHNA and CDR2 YNFKEQ. The CDR3 spans 15 residues. V trimming: 4 bases; J trimming: 2 bases; junction bases outside the gene matches: 8. CDR3: CASSLPDRAAYEQYF. The CDR3 region has the DNA TGTGCCAGCAGCCTACCAGACAGGGCAGCCTACGAGCAGTACTTC.

This clonotype was counted ten times or more. The V gene is TRBV5-1, the J gene TRBJ2-1; D unresolved. This CDR3 contains 12 residues. The V and J ends lost 2 bases and 5 bases respectively, with 5 bases between them. From germline, CDR1 is SGHRS and CDR2 YFSETQ. In DNA, the CDR3 is TGCGCCAGCAGCTTTCAAAACAATGAGCAGTTCTTC. It codes for CASSFQNNEQFF.

The table lists this clonotype with a few counts. This sequence joins TRBV28 and TRBJ2-7, with unresolved D. The CDR3 runs to 15 residues. Germline values: CDR1 MDHEN, CDR2 SYDVKM. V was cut by 3 bases and J by 2 bases, with 14 bases left in between. This chain's CDR3 is CASSFGLGSAYEQYF. The CDR3 DNA sequence: TGTGCCAGCAGTTTTGGCCTTGGCAGCGCCTACGAGCAGTACTTC.

This clonotype has ten or more counts. The J gene is TRBJ2-3, the V gene TRBV9; unclear D gene. Germline CDR1 and CDR2: SGDLS and YYNGEE. CDR3 length equals 16 residues. The germline V and J ends were trimmed by 2 bases and 2 bases, with 15 bases remaining between them. Written as DNA, the CDR3 is TGTGCCAGCAGCGTTCAACCCGCCGGGTACACAGATACGCAGTATTTT. Translating gives CASSVQPAGYTDTQYF.

This clonotype was detected once. This chain connects TRBV5-6 to TRBJ2-1; 14 positions agree with TRBD2. CDR1 SGHDT and CDR2 YYEEEE come from the germline V gene. The V segment lost 4 bases and the J segment 3 bases; nucleotides outside the gene matches: 9. The CDR3 is 18 residues long. The CDR3 protein is CASSPLGLAGAIYNEQFF. In nucleotides, the CDR3 is TGTGCCAGCAGCCCCCTGGGACTAGCGGGAGCGATCTACAATGAGCAGTTCTTC.

This clonotype was seen many times. In DNA form, the CDR3 reads TGTGCCAGCAGCTTAGGGGGACAGGGGCGAGAGCAGTACTTC. Protein sequence: CASSLGGQGREQYF. This sequence joins TRBV7-2 and TRBJ2-7; 10 bases agree with TRBD1. The V gene's germline CDR1 is SGHTA and CDR2 FQGNSA. This CDR3 has 14 amino acids. The V and J ends lost 1 base and 7 bases, in that order; junction bases with no gene match: 4.

This clonotype was observed at least ten times. CDR3 in DNA: TGCAGCGCTCCGGGACAGGGGTACAATGAGCAGTTCTTC. Translating gives CSAPGQGYNEQFF. The V and J genes are TRBV29-1 and TRBJ2-1; 10 bases are shared with TRBD1. The CDR3 has 13 amino acids. Germline-derived CDR1 and CDR2 are SQVTM and ANQGSEA. V was pared by 7 bases and J by 4 bases, with 4 bases of the junction left unmatched.